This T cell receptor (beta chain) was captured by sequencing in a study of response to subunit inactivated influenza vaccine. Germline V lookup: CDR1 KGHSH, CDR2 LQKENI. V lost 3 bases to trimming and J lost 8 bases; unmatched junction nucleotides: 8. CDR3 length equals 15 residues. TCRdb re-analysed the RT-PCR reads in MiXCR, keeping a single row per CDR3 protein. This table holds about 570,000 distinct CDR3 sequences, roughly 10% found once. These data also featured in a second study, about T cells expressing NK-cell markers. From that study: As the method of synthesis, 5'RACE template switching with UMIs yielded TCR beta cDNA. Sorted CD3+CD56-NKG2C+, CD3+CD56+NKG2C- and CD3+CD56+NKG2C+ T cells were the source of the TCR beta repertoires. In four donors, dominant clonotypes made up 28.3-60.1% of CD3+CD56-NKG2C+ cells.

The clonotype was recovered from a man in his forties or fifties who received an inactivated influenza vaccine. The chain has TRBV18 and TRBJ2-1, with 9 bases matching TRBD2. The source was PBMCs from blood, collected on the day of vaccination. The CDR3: CASSPRLSGGDEQFF. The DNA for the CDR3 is TGTGCCAGCTCACCTAGGCTTAGCGGGGGCGATGAGCAGTTCTTC.